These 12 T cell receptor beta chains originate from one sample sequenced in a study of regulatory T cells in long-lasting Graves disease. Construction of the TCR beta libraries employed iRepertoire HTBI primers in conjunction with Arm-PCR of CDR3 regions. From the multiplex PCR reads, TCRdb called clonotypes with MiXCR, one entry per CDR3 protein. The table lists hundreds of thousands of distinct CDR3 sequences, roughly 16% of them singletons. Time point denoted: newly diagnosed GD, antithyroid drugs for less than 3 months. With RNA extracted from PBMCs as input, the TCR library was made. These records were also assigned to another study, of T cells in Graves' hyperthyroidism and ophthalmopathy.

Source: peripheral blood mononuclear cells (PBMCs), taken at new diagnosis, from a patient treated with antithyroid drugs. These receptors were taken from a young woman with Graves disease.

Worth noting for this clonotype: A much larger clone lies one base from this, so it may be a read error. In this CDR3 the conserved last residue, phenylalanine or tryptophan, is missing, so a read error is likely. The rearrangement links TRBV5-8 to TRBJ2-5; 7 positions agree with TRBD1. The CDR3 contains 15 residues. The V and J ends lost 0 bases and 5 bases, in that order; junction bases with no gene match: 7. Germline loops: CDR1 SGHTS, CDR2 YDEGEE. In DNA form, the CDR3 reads TGTGCCAGCAGCTTGGCCGGACAGGTCGGGGAGACCCAGTACCTC. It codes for CASSLAGQVGETQYL.

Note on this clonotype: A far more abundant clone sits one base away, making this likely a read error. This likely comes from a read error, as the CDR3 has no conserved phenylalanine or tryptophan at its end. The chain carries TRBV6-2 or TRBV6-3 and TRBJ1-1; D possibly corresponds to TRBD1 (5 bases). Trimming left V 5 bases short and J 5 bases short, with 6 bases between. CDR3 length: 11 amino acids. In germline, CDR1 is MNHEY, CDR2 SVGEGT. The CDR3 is CASSEGTEAFL. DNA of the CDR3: TGTGCCAGCAGTGAGGGGACTGAAGCTTTCTTA.

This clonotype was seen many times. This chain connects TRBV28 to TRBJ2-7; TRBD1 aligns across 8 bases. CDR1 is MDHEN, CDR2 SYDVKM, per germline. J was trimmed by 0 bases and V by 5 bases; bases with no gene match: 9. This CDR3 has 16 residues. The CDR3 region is CASSLLGTGISYEQYF. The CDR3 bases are TGTGCCAGCAGTCTCCTCGGGACAGGTATCTCCTACGAGCAGTACTTC.

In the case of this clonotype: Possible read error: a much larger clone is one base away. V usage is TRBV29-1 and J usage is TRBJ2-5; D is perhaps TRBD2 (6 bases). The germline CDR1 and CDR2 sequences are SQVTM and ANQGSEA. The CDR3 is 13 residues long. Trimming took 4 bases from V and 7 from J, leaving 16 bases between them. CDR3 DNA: TGCAGCGTTGTGGTCCGTGTGGAGGGGACCCAGTACTTC. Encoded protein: CSVVVRVEGTQYF.

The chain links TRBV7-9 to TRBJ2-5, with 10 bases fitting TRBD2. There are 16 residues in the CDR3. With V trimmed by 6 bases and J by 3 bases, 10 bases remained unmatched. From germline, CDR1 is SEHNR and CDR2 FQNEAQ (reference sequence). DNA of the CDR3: TGTGCCAGCAGAGCCTCTAGCGGGAGATTGAAAGAGACCCAGTACTTC. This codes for CASRASSGRLKETQYF.

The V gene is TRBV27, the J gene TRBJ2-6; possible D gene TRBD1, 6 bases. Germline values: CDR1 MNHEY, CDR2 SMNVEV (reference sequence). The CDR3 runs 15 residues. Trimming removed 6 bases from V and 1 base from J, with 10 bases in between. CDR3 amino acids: CASRTTGSGANVLTF. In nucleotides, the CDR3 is TGTGCCAGCAGGACAACAGGGTCTGGGGCCAACGTCCTGACTTTC. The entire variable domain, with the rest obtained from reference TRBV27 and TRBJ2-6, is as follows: EAQVTQNPRYLITVTGKKLTVTCSQNMNHEYMSWYRQDPGLGLRQIYYSMNVEVTDKGDVPEGYKVSRKEKRNFPLILESPSPNQTSLYFCASRTTGSGANVLTFGAGSRLTVL.

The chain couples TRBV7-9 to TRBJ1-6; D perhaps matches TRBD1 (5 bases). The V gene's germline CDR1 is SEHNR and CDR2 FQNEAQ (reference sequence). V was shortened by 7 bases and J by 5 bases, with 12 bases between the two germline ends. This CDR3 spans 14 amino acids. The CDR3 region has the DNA TGTGCCAGCACCTCGGGACCGGATAATTCACCCCTCCACTTT. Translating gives CASTSGPDNSPLHF.

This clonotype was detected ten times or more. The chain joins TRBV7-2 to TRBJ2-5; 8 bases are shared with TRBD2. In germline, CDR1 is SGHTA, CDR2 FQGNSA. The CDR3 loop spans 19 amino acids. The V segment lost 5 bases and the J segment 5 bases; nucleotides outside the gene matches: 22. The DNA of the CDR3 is TGTGCCAGCAGCGCCATACCCCGGCTAGCGGGTTTGTTTCATGAGACCCAGTACTTC. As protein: CASSAIPRLAGLFHETQYF.

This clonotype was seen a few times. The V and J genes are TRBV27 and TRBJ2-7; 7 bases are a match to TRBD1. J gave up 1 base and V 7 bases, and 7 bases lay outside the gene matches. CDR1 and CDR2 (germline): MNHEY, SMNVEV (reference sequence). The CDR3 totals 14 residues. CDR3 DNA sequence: TGTGCCAGCAAATACTGGGACAGTTCCTACGAGCAGTACTTC. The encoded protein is CASKYWDSSYEQYF.

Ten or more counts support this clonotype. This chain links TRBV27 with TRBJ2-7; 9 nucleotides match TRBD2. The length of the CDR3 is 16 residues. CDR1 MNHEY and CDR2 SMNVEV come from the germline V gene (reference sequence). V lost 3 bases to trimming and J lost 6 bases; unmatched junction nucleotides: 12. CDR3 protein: CASSLGGGRASAEQYF. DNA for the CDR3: TGTGCCAGCAGTTTGGGGGGCGGGAGGGCCTCGGCCGAGCAGTACTTC.

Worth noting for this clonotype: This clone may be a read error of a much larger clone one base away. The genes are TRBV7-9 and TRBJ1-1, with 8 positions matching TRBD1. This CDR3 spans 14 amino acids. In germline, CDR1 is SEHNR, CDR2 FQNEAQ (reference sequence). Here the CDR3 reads CASSKDRVHTEASF. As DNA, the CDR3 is TGTGCCAGCAGCAAGGACAGGGTGCACACTGAAGCTTCCTTT.

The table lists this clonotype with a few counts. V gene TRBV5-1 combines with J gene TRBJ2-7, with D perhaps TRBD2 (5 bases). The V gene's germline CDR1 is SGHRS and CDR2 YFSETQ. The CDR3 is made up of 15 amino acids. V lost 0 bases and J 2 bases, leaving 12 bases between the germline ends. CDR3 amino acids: CASSLASGITYEQYF. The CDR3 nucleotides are TGCGCCAGCAGCTTGGCCAGCGGAATAACCTACGAGCAGTACTTC.